A selection of T cell receptor beta chains follows, all from one sample in a study of blood T cell repertoires in COVID-19. TCRdb's copy holds only in-frame clones and misses some; the assay was immunoSEQ multiplex PCR. The table records roughly 320,000 clones, roughly 90% of them present only once. The sequencing sample was made of PBMCs or T cells enriched from blood (not recorded which). Receptors were obtained from a woman aged 25 to 39 who had been exposed to COVID-19. CDR3s include the opening cysteine and the closing phenylalanine or tryptophan. D genes are given only for firm matches. Only part of the rows carry a size: once, few, many, or a class if the clone is expanded.

>TRBD1|TRBV7-2|-|TRBJ1-5
TGTGCCAGCACCGGGGACAGGGAGCAGCCCCAGCATTTT
CASTGDREQPQHF
>-|TRBV3-1/TRBV3-2|-|TRBJ2-2
TGTGCCAGCAGCCAAGATTTTAGGACACCAACGAACACCGGGGAGCTGTTTTTT
CASSQDFRTPTNTGELFF
>TRBD2|TRBV3-1/TRBV3-2|-|TRBJ2-1
TGTGCCAGCAGCCAAGAAGGGTTCCAGCGGGGGCCCCATGAGCAGTTCTTC
CASSQEGFQRGPHEQFF
>TRBD1|TRBV5-8|-|TRBJ2-1
TGTGCCAGCAGCCGTGGACAGGGGGTCAGAAATGAGCAGTTCTTC
CASSRGQGVRNEQFF
>-|TRBV9|-|TRBJ2-5
TGTGCCAGCAGCGAAGGCGGGGAATTCTTGGGAGAGACCCAGTACTTC
CASSEGGEFLGETQYF
>-|TRBV3-1/TRBV3-2|-|TRBJ1-2
TGTGCCAGCAGCCAAGACGTGGGCAGACCAAACTATGGCTACACCTTC
CASSQDVGRPNYGYTF
>-|TRBV5-4|-|TRBJ1-4
TGTGCCAGCAGCGAGGGATCTGGGGATGAAAAACTGTTTTTT
CASSEGSGDEKLFF
>TRBD1|TRBV2|-|TRBJ2-7
TGTGCCAGCAGTGACACCGGGACAGGGTTCTACGAGCAGTACTTC
CASSDTGTGFYEQYF
>-|TRBV7-9|-|TRBJ2-7
TGTGCCAGCAGTCGAGGAAGCTACGAGCAGTACTTC
CASSRGSYEQYF
>TRBD1|TRBV24-1|-|TRBJ1-5
TGTGCCACCAGGGACAGGAGCAATCAGCCCCAGCATTTT
CATRDRSNQPQHF
>TRBD1|TRBV7-3|once|TRBJ1-5
TGTGCCAGCAGCTTGGCTGGTGGACAGGGGGCTAGGCAGCCCCAGCATTTT
CASSLAGGQGARQPQHF
>-|TRBV5-5|-|TRBJ2-2
TGTGCCAGCAACCAGAATCGGGGAAGAGCCCACACCGGGGAGCTGTTTTTT
CASNQNRGRAHTGELFF
>TRBD1|TRBV3-1/TRBV3-2|-|TRBJ2-4
TGTGCCAGCAGCCGGGGACAGGGTCAAAACATTCAGTACTTC
CASSRGQGQNIQYF
>TRBD1|TRBV5-1|-|TRBJ1-6
TGCGCCAGCAGACCAGGGGCGGACAGGGTTTCACCCCTCCACTTT
CASRPGADRVSPLHF
>-|TRBV5-1|-|TRBJ2-5
TGCGCCAGCAGCTTCCTGACAGGCCCCCAAGAGACCCAGTACTTC
CASSFLTGPQETQYF
>-|TRBV5-1|-|TRBJ2-7
TGCGCCAGCAGCTTTTCCCAGGGAGGGGGCGAGCAGTACTTC
CASSFSQGGGEQYF
>-|TRBV5-1|-|TRBJ1-4
TGCGCCAGCAGCCGTACAGGGCCCCCAACTAATGAAAAACTGTTTTTT
CASSRTGPPTNEKLFF
>-|TRBV9|-|TRBJ1-3
TGTGCCAGCAGCGTCGGAGGGGTAACGGAAGGAAACACCATATATTTT
CASSVGGVTEGNTIYF
>-|TRBV27|-|TRBJ2-3
TGTGCCAGCAGTTCCCACCTGCGAGCGAGCACAGATACGCAGTATTTT
CASSSHLRASTDTQYF
>TRBD1|TRBV28|-|TRBJ1-6
TGTGCCACCATTAATCGACAGGGACGAAATTCACCCCTCCACTTT
CATINRQGRNSPLHF